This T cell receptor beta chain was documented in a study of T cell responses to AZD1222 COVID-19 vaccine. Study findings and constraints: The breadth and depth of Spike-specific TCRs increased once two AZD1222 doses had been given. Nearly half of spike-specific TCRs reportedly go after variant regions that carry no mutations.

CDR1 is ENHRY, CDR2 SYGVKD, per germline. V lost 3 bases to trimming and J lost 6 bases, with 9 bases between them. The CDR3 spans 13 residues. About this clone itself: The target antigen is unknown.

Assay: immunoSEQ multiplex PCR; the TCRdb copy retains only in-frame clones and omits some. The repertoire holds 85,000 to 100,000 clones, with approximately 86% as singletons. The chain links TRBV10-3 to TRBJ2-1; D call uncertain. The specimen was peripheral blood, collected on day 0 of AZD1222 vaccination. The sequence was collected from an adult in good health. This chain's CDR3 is CAISDSSLNEQFF. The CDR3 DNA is TGTGCCATCAGTGACTCGTCTCTCAATGAGCAGTTCTTC.